The present T cell receptor (beta chain) was sequenced within a study of T cell clones after liver transplantation. Study outcomes and limitations: A significant post-transplant drop in circulating graft-donor-reactive CD4 TCRbeta sequences occurred in most of the 8 subjects.

The CDR3 extends over 15 amino acids. Trimming removed 0 bases from V and 5 bases from J; junction bases left unmatched: 7. Germline V gene data show CDR1 as SGHDT and CDR2 as YYEEEE. Points on this clone: Its antigen remains unidentified.

Generated by immunoSEQ multiplex PCR, the TCRdb table keeps only in-frame clones and is missing some. The repertoire holds roughly 80,000 clones, with 83% as singletons. V gene TRBV5-6 combines with J gene TRBJ2-5; 7 bases fit TRBD2. The sample here was CD4+ T cells from blood, taken at the 22-month timepoint. The TCR comes from a human patient who received a liver transplant. Some T cells may have come from the graft donor. The CDR3 sequence is CASSLVRLARETQYF. CDR3 nucleotides: TGTGCCAGCAGCTTGGTGCGACTAGCTCGGGAGACCCAGTACTTC.